This T cell receptor (beta chain) derives from a study of blood T cell repertoires in COVID-19. Study-level information: The United States, Italy and Spain were the sources of the acute and convalescent COVID-19 samples. T cells, B-cell-depleted T cells, or PBMCs provided the cDNA or gDNA that served as material.

Points on this clone: The junction departs from the called germline gene at one end, perhaps through a read error.

The CDR3 length is 16 residues. Germline CDR1 SEHNR, CDR2 FQNEAQ (reference sequence). Enrolled during active infection, Seattle patients were then followed longitudinally. Original handling: Estimation of nucleated cell counts was performed using reference gene primer amplification. Clones were sequenced by immunoSEQ multiplex PCR, and TCRdb holds only the in-frame ones, with some missing. That table is the source of V, J and clone size, and D and trimming were worked out from the DNA. In the table there are a few hundred thousand clones, around nine tenths of which are singletons. Sequencing was done on a sample of peripheral blood. This chain connects TRBV7-9 to TRBJ2-3; 7 positions agree with TRBD1. The TCR was taken from a man younger than 35 with COVID-19, enrolled during active disease. Written as DNA, the CDR3 is TGTGCCAGCAGGTCCGGGACAGACTTCTACACAGATAGGCAGTATTTT. It translates to CASRSGTDFYTDRQYF.